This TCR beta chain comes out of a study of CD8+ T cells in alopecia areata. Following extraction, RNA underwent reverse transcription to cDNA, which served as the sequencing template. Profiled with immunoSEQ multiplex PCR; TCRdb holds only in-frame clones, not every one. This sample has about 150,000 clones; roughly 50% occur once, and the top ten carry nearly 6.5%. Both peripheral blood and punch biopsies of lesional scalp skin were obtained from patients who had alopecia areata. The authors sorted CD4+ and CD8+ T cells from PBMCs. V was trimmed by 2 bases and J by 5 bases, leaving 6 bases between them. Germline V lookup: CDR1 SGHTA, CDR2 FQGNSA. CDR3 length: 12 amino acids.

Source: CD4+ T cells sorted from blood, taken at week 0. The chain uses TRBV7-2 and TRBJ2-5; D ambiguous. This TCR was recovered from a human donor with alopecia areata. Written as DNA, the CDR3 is TGTGCCAGCAGCTTATATCGGGAGACCCAGTACTTC. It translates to CASSLYRETQYF.